The rows below give T cell receptor beta chains drawn from one sample of a study of control samples from healthy donors and cancer patients. Assay used: immunoSEQ multiplex PCR; TCRdb lists only in-frame clones, some missing. The sample includes some 120,000 clones, 90% of them seen just once. The source material was blood. The receptors here all came from a man younger than 35 in good health. Both conserved end residues are part of each CDR3. D genes are given only for firm matches. Only part of the rows carry a size: once, few, many, or a class if the clone is expanded.

size	J	V	D	CDR3	DNA
-	TRBJ1-4	TRBV2	-	CASIRDRHATNEKLFF	TGTGCCAGCATCCGGGACCGACATGCAACTAATGAAAAACTGTTTTTT
once	TRBJ2-3	TRBV10-1	-	CASSGSVTDTQYF	TGCGCCAGCAGTGGGTCGGTGACAGATACGCAGTATTTT
-	TRBJ1-4	TRBV6-1	-	CASRGGRLNEKLFF	TGTGCCAGCCGGGGGGGCAGGTTGAATGAAAAACTGTTTTTT
-	TRBJ2-1	TRBV2	-	CASSDPPSTLRNEQFF	TGTGCCAGCAGTGACCCCCCGTCCACCTTACGCAATGAGCAGTTCTTC
-	TRBJ2-1	TRBV9	-	CASSFEAGTGDNEQFF	TGTGCCAGCAGCTTTGAGGCCGGGACTGGAGACAATGAGCAGTTCTTC
-	TRBJ2-1	TRBV15	TRBD2	CATSRGPGGTSGVRQFF	TGTGCCACCAGCAGAGGGCCGGGGGGGACTAGCGGCGTCCGGCAGTTCTTC
-	TRBJ2-5	TRBV19	-	CASSSRDRQETQYF	TGTGCCAGTAGTTCCAGGGACCGCCAAGAGACCCAGTACTTC
-	TRBJ2-3	TRBV15	TRBD1	CATSRYTFRDRGADTQYF	TGTGCCACCAGCAGATACACCTTCCGGGACAGGGGGGCCGATACGCAGTATTTT
few	TRBJ1-2	TRBV4-1	TRBD1	CASRPGQGPGSYTF	TGCGCCTCTCGACCGGGACAGGGACCGGGAAGCTACACCTTC
-	TRBJ1-6	TRBV21-1	-	CASSPLTPPRQPQMYSPLHF	TGTGCCAGCAGCCCCCTAACCCCACCCCGACAGCCCCAAATGTATTCACCCCTCCACTTT
-	TRBJ1-2	TRBV28	-	CASSLGTGMGYTF	TGTGCCAGCAGTTTAGGAACAGGGATGGGCTACACCTTC
-	TRBJ2-3	TRBV28	-	CASRAGVFTDTQYF	TGTGCCAGCAGGGCAGGGGTTTTCACAGATACGCAGTATTTT
-	TRBJ1-5	TRBV18	-	CASSPSTDSNQPQHF	TGTGCCAGCTCACCATCGACGGATAGCAATCAGCCCCAGCATTTT
-	TRBJ1-1	TRBV27	-	CASSSLALSTEAFF	TGTGCCAGCAGTTCCCTAGCCCTTTCCACTGAAGCTTTCTTT
-	TRBJ2-4	TRBV6-5	TRBD1	CASIGRGNIQYF	TGTGCCAGCATTGGCAGGGGGAACATTCAGTACTTC
-	TRBJ2-5	TRBV5-1	TRBD2	CASSPTLAGGQETQYF	TGCGCCAGCAGCCCGACCCTAGCGGGGGGGCAAGAGACCCAGTACTTC
-	TRBJ2-1	TRBV6-5	-	CASSYSSRGAYNEQFF	TGTGCCAGCAGTTACTCCAGCAGGGGGGCCTACAATGAGCAGTTCTTC
once	TRBJ2-7	TRBV6-6	-	CASSYSTGPPSYEQYF	TGTGCCAGCAGTTACTCGACGGGGCCCCCCTCCTACGAGCAGTACTTC
once	TRBJ2-5	TRBV12-3/TRBV12-4	-	CASSLEFQETQYF	TGTGCCAGCAGTTTAGAGTTCCAAGAGACCCAGTACTTC
-	TRBJ1-1	TRBV5-4	-	CASSSAARMNTEAFF	TGTGCCAGCAGCTCCGCCGCCAGGATGAACACTGAAGCTTTCTTT
-	TRBJ2-1	TRBV5-4	-	CASSLNGGGLYNEQFF	TGTGCCAGCAGCTTGAATGGCGGGGGCCTCTACAATGAGCAGTTCTTC
-	TRBJ2-5	TRBV6-5	-	CASSYSKLQGTQYF	TGTGCCAGCAGTTACTCGAAACTCCAGGGGACCCAGTACTTC
-	TRBJ2-1	TRBV11-3	-	CASSLDNEQFF	TGTGCCAGCAGTTTGGACAATGAGCAGTTCTTC
-	TRBJ2-3	TRBV6-6	TRBD1	CASSLKLTGGSDTQYF	TGTGCCAGCAGCCTAAAACTGACAGGGGGATCAGATACGCAGTATTTT
once	TRBJ2-3	TRBV5-1	TRBD2	CASSLGAGGSDTQYF	TGCGCCAGCAGCTTGGGTGCGGGGGGGTCAGATACGCAGTATTTT
-	TRBJ1-4	TRBV28	TRBD1	CASTKVLVTGGPGEKLFF	TGTGCCAGCACCAAGGTTCTGGTCACAGGGGGCCCGGGTGAAAAACTGTTTTTT
-	TRBJ1-5	TRBV28	-	CASSREQAQHF	TGTGCCAGCAGTAGAGAGCAGGCCCAGCATTTT
-	TRBJ1-1	TRBV7-8	-	CASSLGVRYTEAFF	TGTGCCAGCAGCTTAGGAGTCAGGTACACTGAAGCTTTCTTT
-	TRBJ2-4	TRBV6-5	-	CASSYSALAAKNIQYF	TGTGCCAGCAGTTACTCAGCCCTAGCGGCCAAAAACATTCAGTACTTC
-	TRBJ2-7	TRBV18	TRBD2	CASSPASGGTYEQYF	TGTGCCAGCTCACCAGCGAGCGGGGGAACCTACGAGCAGTACTTC
few	TRBJ2-1	TRBV7-3	TRBD2	CASSLQAGGHNEQFF	TGTGCCAGCAGCTTACAAGCGGGAGGTCACAATGAGCAGTTCTTC
-	TRBJ2-7	TRBV10-1	TRBD2	CASSEGTSRREQYF	TGCGCCAGCAGTGAGGGGACTAGCCGCCGCGAGCAGTACTTC
-	TRBJ1-6	TRBV5-4	TRBD1	CASSLGGQGNSPLHF	TGTGCCAGCAGCTTGGGGGGACAGGGCAATTCACCCCTCCACTTT
-	TRBJ2-5	TRBV3-1/TRBV3-2	-	CASGAGGGYQETQYF	TGTGCCAGCGGGGCAGGGGGGGGCTACCAAGAGACCCAGTACTTC
-	TRBJ2-5	TRBV3-1/TRBV3-2	TRBD2	CASSAGTSDQETQYF	TGTGCCAGCAGCGCCGGGACTAGCGACCAAGAGACCCAGTACTTC
-	TRBJ2-3	TRBV6-2/TRBV6-3	TRBD2	CASSFQTSGRPSTDTQYF	TGTGCCAGCAGTTTTCAGACTAGCGGGAGGCCTAGCACAGATACGCAGTATTTT
-	TRBJ1-1	TRBV9	-	CASSVGQMNTEAFF	TGTGCCAGCAGCGTAGGACAAATGAACACTGAAGCTTTCTTT
-	TRBJ1-3	TRBV5-1	TRBD1	CASSLSTGGASGNTIYF	TGCGCCAGCAGCTTGTCCACAGGGGGCGCCTCTGGAAACACCATATATTTT
-	TRBJ2-4	TRBV12-5	TRBD1	CASGLKSTEDRGGIQYF	TGTGCTAGTGGTTTGAAGTCCACGGAGGACAGGGGGGGCATTCAGTACTTC
-	TRBJ1-6	TRBV19	TRBD1	CASSSGTEGNSPLHF	TGTGCCAGTAGTAGTGGGACAGAGGGAAATTCACCCCTCCACTTT
-	TRBJ1-2	TRBV6-2/TRBV6-3	-	CASSSSGVYGYTF	TGTGCCAGCAGTTCCTCGGGGGTCTATGGCTACACCTTC
-	TRBJ1-2	TRBV6-2/TRBV6-3	TRBD1	CASSYLRDSYGYTF	TGTGCCAGCAGTTACCTCCGGGACAGCTATGGCTACACCTTC
-	TRBJ2-3	TRBV4-1	-	CASSQDGGKTDTQYF	TGCGCCAGCAGCCAAGATGGGGGGAAGACAGATACGCAGTATTTT
-	TRBJ2-3	TRBV24-1	TRBD1	CATGQGSSDTQYF	TGTGCCACCGGACAGGGCAGTTCAGATACGCAGTATTTT
-	TRBJ2-1	TRBV18	TRBD1	CASSPRTGGYNEQFF	TGTGCCAGCTCACCCCGGACAGGGGGCTACAATGAGCAGTTCTTC